This T cell receptor beta chain was obtained from a study of T cells in localized non-small cell lung cancer. Findings of the study overall: For the top 100 tumor clones, a median about 56 also appeared in adjacent lung.

To note about this clone: Its antigen is undetermined.

Clones were read by immunoSEQ multiplex PCR, and TCRdb kept only the in-frame ones, dropping some. Of about 14,000 clones in the sample, around 85% were seen once. The origin of this receptor is a woman aged 40 to 75 with stage I lung adenocarcinoma. Sample: peripheral blood, taken before any cancer treatment.

CDR3 residues: CASSLPMTGSGNTIYF. CDR3 nucleotides: TGTGCCAGCAGCTTACCGATGACAGGCTCTGGAAACACCATATATTTT. The V gene is TRBV11-2, the J gene TRBJ1-3; TRBD1 might be the D (6 bases). This CDR3 has 16 residues. V was clipped by 2 bases and J by 0 bases, with 11 bases between them. The germline V gene has CDR1 SGHAT and CDR2 FQNNGV.